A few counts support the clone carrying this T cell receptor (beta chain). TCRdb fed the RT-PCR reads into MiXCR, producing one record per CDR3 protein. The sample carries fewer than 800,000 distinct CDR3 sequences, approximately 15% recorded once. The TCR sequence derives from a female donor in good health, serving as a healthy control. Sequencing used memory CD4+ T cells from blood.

The CDR3 coding sequence is TGTGCCAGCAGTTTTGACATGCAAGAGACCCAGTACTTC. Translating it yields CASSFDMQETQYF. The V call is TRBV12-3 or TRBV12-4, the J call TRBJ2-5; no clear D. The V gene lost 3 bases and the J gene lost 2 bases, with 7 bases spanning the gap. CDR3 length: 13 residues.